Listed below are T cell receptor beta chains from one sample, sequenced in a study of T cells after yellow fever vaccination. TCRdb re-analysed the 5' RACE reads in MiXCR, keeping a single row per CDR3 protein. The sample has some 120,000 distinct CDR3 sequences, roughly 9% seen once; the top ten hold less than 40%. Here the sequenced sample was CD8+ T cells sorted from PBMCs, taken on the day of the yellow fever booster vaccination. Receptor source: a man aged 18-30 years who received the YFV17D yellow fever vaccine. CDR3s include the opening cysteine and the closing phenylalanine or tryptophan. The D gene is left open where the match is weak. Where a row states a size, it is once, few, many or the class of an expanded clone; other rows omit it.

v_gene: TRBV12-3/TRBV12-4; j_gene: TRBJ2-7; d_gene: TRBD1; abundance: -; CDR3nt: TGTGCCTGCGGACAGGGTAGACACGAGCAGTACTTC; CDR3aa: CACGQGRHEQYF
v_gene: TRBV27; j_gene: TRBJ1-5; d_gene: TRBD1; abundance: once; CDR3nt: TGTGCCAGCAGTGTGGGACAGGGTAATCAGCCCCAGCATTTT; CDR3aa: CASSVGQGNQPQHF
v_gene: TRBV11-2; j_gene: TRBJ2-1; d_gene: TRBD2; abundance: -; CDR3nt: TGTGCCAGCAGCCTGGGGGGGATGAGCTACAATGAGCAGTTCTTC; CDR3aa: CASSLGGMSYNEQFF
v_gene: TRBV4-3; j_gene: TRBJ2-2; d_gene: -; abundance: few; CDR3nt: TGCGCCAGCAGCCAAGGCGAAACGGCAACCACCGGGGAGCTGTTTTTT; CDR3aa: CASSQGETATTGELFF
v_gene: TRBV29-1; j_gene: TRBJ2-1; d_gene: -; abundance: many; CDR3nt: TGCAGCGTGGAGCTCGCCCTATACAATGAGCAGTTCTTC; CDR3aa: CSVELALYNEQFF
v_gene: TRBV9; j_gene: TRBJ1-2; d_gene: -; abundance: -; CDR3nt: TGTGCCAGCAGCGATACACCTCGAGGGGGAAAGAGTAAGGGCTACACCTTC; CDR3aa: CASSDTPRGGKSKGYTF
v_gene: TRBV7-3; j_gene: TRBJ2-1; d_gene: -; abundance: few; CDR3nt: TGTGCCAGCAGCTTAGTCGGCCCCATTGGGGGCGCGTGGGGAGCCTACAATGAGCAGTTCTTC; CDR3aa: CASSLVGPIGGAWGAYNEQFF
v_gene: TRBV5-6; j_gene: TRBJ2-3; d_gene: -; abundance: -; CDR3nt: TGTGCCAGCAGCTTGGAGGAGGGCACAGATACGCAGTATTTT; CDR3aa: CASSLEEGTDTQYF
v_gene: TRBV7-2; j_gene: TRBJ2-5; d_gene: TRBD2; abundance: many; CDR3nt: TGTGCCAGCAGCTTACCCCCAGCGGGGGGGCCGGGAGAGACCCAGTACTTC; CDR3aa: CASSLPPAGGPGETQYF
v_gene: TRBV4-1; j_gene: TRBJ1-5; d_gene: -; abundance: few; CDR3nt: TGCGCCAGCAGCCAAGATGGGGGGAGCAGTCAGCCCCAGCATTTT; CDR3aa: CASSQDGGSSQPQHF
v_gene: TRBV20-1; j_gene: TRBJ1-2; d_gene: -; abundance: few; CDR3nt: TGCAGTGCTAGAGATCTCCGCAGCTATGGCTACACCTTC; CDR3aa: CSARDLRSYGYTF
v_gene: TRBV29-1; j_gene: TRBJ2-1; d_gene: TRBD2; abundance: few; CDR3nt: TGCAGCTCTGTGGCGGAAATTACTAGCGGGGGTCCGAATGAGCAGTTCTTC; CDR3aa: CSSVAEITSGGPNEQFF
v_gene: TRBV12-3/TRBV12-4; j_gene: TRBJ2-7; d_gene: TRBD1; abundance: -; CDR3nt: TGTGCCAGCAGCTCCGGACAGGGGTCCCACGAGCAGTACTTC; CDR3aa: CASSSGQGSHEQYF
v_gene: TRBV6-6; j_gene: TRBJ2-3; d_gene: -; abundance: few; CDR3nt: TGTGCCAGCAGGCCTTGGTCCCCAGAGGGCCCAGATACGCAGTATTTT; CDR3aa: CASRPWSPEGPDTQYF
v_gene: TRBV4-1; j_gene: TRBJ1-5; d_gene: -; abundance: few; CDR3nt: TGCGCCAGCAGCCAGGGACCGTCGTGGGGTCAGCCCCAGCATTTT; CDR3aa: CASSQGPSWGQPQHF
v_gene: TRBV10-2; j_gene: TRBJ1-5; d_gene: TRBD1; abundance: few; CDR3nt: TGCGCCAGTGGACAGGTGGATCAGCCCCAGCATTTT; CDR3aa: CASGQVDQPQHF
v_gene: TRBV6-1; j_gene: TRBJ2-1; d_gene: -; abundance: -; CDR3nt: TGTGCCAGCAGTGAAAACGCCGAGAGGTATGAGCAGTTCTTC; CDR3aa: CASSENAERYEQFF
v_gene: TRBV4-1; j_gene: TRBJ1-1; d_gene: TRBD1; abundance: few; CDR3nt: TGCGCCAGCAGCCAAGAGGGGGGTAGGGGGCACACTGAAGCTTTCTTT; CDR3aa: CASSQEGGRGHTEAFF
v_gene: TRBV13; j_gene: TRBJ2-2; d_gene: -; abundance: -; CDR3nt: TGTGCCAGCAGCTTGGCAGGGGCAGCGCGCACCGGGGAGCTGTTTTTT; CDR3aa: CASSLAGAARTGELFF
v_gene: TRBV7-2; j_gene: TRBJ1-1; d_gene: -; abundance: few; CDR3nt: TGTGCCAGCAGCTTAGCTCTTGGGGTCACTGAAGCTTTCTTT; CDR3aa: CASSLALGVTEAFF
v_gene: TRBV12-3/TRBV12-4; j_gene: TRBJ2-3; d_gene: TRBD2; abundance: -; CDR3nt: TGTGCCAGCAGCTATCTAGCGGGGGGGTTCACAGATACGCAGTATTTT; CDR3aa: CASSYLAGGFTDTQYF
v_gene: TRBV18; j_gene: TRBJ1-5; d_gene: TRBD1; abundance: -; CDR3nt: TGTGCCAGCTCACAACAGGGGGTGTACAATCAGCCCCAGCATTTT; CDR3aa: CASSQQGVYNQPQHF
v_gene: TRBV12-3/TRBV12-4; j_gene: TRBJ2-7; d_gene: -; abundance: few; CDR3nt: TGTGCCAGCAGTTTAGTTGGTCGGGGGTTAGAGCAGTACTTC; CDR3aa: CASSLVGRGLEQYF
v_gene: TRBV10-3; j_gene: TRBJ1-1; d_gene: -; abundance: few; CDR3nt: TGTGCCATCAGTGAGTCCGGGACACCCACCCCTGAAGCTTTCTTT; CDR3aa: CAISESGTPTPEAFF
v_gene: TRBV15; j_gene: TRBJ2-3; d_gene: -; abundance: few; CDR3nt: TGTGCCACATGGTGGGGGTTTCGTAGGGATACGCAGTATTTT; CDR3aa: CATWWGFRRDTQYF
v_gene: TRBV5-6; j_gene: TRBJ2-3; d_gene: TRBD2; abundance: few; CDR3nt: TGTGCCAGCAGACTATCGGACTCGGGAGGGAGCACAGATACGCAGTATTTT; CDR3aa: CASRLSDSGGSTDTQYF
v_gene: TRBV6-5; j_gene: TRBJ2-1; d_gene: -; abundance: -; CDR3nt: TGTGCCAGCAGTCCTAGCCAGAGCTCCTACAATGAGCAGTTCTTC; CDR3aa: CASSPSQSSYNEQFF
v_gene: TRBV11-2; j_gene: TRBJ2-5; d_gene: -; abundance: -; CDR3nt: TGTGCCAGCAGAGGGGAGGGGGCCCGGGAGCCCCAGTACTTC; CDR3aa: CASRGEGAREPQYF
v_gene: TRBV12-3/TRBV12-4; j_gene: TRBJ2-1; d_gene: TRBD1; abundance: -; CDR3nt: TGTGCCAGCAACTACCTCGGGACAGGGGGTGCGGAGCAGTTCTTC; CDR3aa: CASNYLGTGGAEQFF
v_gene: TRBV4-3; j_gene: TRBJ1-1; d_gene: -; abundance: -; CDR3nt: TGCGCCAGCAGCCAAGATCGTGGGCTGGAAAGCACTGAAGCTTTCTTT; CDR3aa: CASSQDRGLESTEAFF
v_gene: TRBV12-3/TRBV12-4; j_gene: TRBJ1-1; d_gene: -; abundance: -; CDR3nt: TGTGCCAGCAGTTTAGGGTTGGGGATTGAGACTGAAGCTTTCTTT; CDR3aa: CASSLGLGIETEAFF
v_gene: TRBV5-1; j_gene: TRBJ1-4; d_gene: -; abundance: few; CDR3nt: TGCGCCAGCAGCCCGTTACAGAACCCTAATGAAAAACTGTTTTTT; CDR3aa: CASSPLQNPNEKLFF